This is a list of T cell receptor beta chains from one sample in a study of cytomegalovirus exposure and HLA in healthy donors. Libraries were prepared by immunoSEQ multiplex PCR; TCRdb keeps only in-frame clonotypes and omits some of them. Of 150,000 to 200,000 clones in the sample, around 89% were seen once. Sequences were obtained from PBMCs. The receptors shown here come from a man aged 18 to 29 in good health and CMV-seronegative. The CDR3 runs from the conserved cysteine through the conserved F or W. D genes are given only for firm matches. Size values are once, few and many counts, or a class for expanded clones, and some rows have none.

CASSELGGNEQFF,TGTGCCAGCAGTGAATTGGGCGGGAACGAGCAGTTCTTC,.,TRBV6-1,.,TRBJ2-1
CATSPGGLLNYGYTF,TGTGCCACCAGCCCTGGAGGACTTCTAAATTATGGCTACACCTTC,.,TRBV15,.,TRBJ1-2
CASSRRDRGETQYF,TGCGCCAGCAGCAGGCGGGACAGGGGAGAGACCCAGTACTTC,few,TRBV5-1,TRBD1,TRBJ2-5
CASSLVSGRVSGYEQYF,TGCGCCAGCAGCTTGGTTAGCGGGAGAGTCTCAGGGTACGAGCAGTACTTC,.,TRBV5-1,TRBD2,TRBJ2-7
CAISERGGEYQPQHF,TGTGCCATCAGTGAGAGGGGTGGAGAGTATCAGCCCCAGCATTTT,.,TRBV10-3,.,TRBJ1-5
CASSFRREGAFF,TGTGCCAGCAGTTTCCGGAGGGAGGGAGCTTTCTTT,.,TRBV28,.,TRBJ1-1
CASSWAVEETQYF,TGTGCCAGCAGTTGGGCAGTGGAAGAGACCCAGTACTTC,.,TRBV6-5,.,TRBJ2-5
CASSVSGRDTGELFF,TGTGCCAGCAGTGTTAGCGGGAGGGACACCGGGGAGCTGTTTTTT,once,TRBV7-8,TRBD2,TRBJ2-2
CASSPSDFHRGNEKLFF,TGTGCCAGCAGTCCTTCAGATTTTCACAGGGGTAATGAAAAACTGTTTTTT,.,TRBV27,TRBD1,TRBJ1-4
CASSFRQQETQYF,TGTGCCAGCAGTTTTCGACAGCAAGAGACCCAGTACTTC,.,TRBV27,.,TRBJ2-5
CASIRQGGGGYTF,TGTGCCAGCATCCGACAGGGGGGCGGTGGCTACACCTTC,.,TRBV2,TRBD1,TRBJ1-2